One and the same sample provided the 21 T cell receptor beta chains below, sequenced in a study of response to subunit inactivated influenza vaccine. In TCRdb, the RT-PCR reads were re-called with MiXCR into one record per CDR3 protein. The sample lists about half a million distinct CDR3 sequences, approximately 7.6% occurring once. The starting material was PBMCs from blood, obtained roughly 24 months after vaccination. These receptors were obtained from a man between 45 and 75 years old who received an inactivated influenza vaccine.

This clonotype came up many times. The chain combines TRBV5-8 with TRBJ1-1; D gene uncertain. There are 16 residues in the CDR3. The germline V and J ends were trimmed by 3 bases and 0 bases, with 15 bases remaining between them. The germline V gene has CDR1 SGHTS and CDR2 YDEGEE. The CDR3 sequence is CASSSLDGRMNTEAFF. For the CDR3, the DNA is TGTGCCAGCAGCTCTTTGGACGGTCGCATGAACACTGAAGCTTTCTTT. Together with reference TRBV5-8 and TRBJ1-1, the CDR3 gives the full variable domain: EAGVTQSPTHLIKTRGQQATLRCSPISGHTSVYWYQQALGLGLQFLLWYDEGEERNRGNFPPRFSGRQFPNYSSELNVNALELEDSALYLCASSSLDGRMNTEAFFGQGTRLTVV.

This clonotype has more than one count but fewer than ten. This rearrangement joins TRBV2 to TRBJ1-2; possible D gene TRBD1, 6 bases. Germline loops: CDR1 SNHLY, CDR2 FYNNEI. This CDR3 is built from 14 residues. V lost 5 bases to trimming and J lost 7 bases, with 17 bases between them. In DNA form, the CDR3 reads TGTGCCAGCAGTCGCTCAGGGGATCGGTCTGGCTACACCTTC. It is translated as CASSRSGDRSGYTF.

A few counts support this clonotype. CDR3 nucleotide sequence: TGCAGTGCTAGAGATCCTGGTTGGGGACGGTCAGATACGCAGTATTTT. Protein sequence: CSARDPGWGRSDTQYF. The chain combines TRBV20-1 with TRBJ2-3, with D tentatively TRBD1 or TRBD2 (5 bases each). Deletions cut 0 bases from V and 4 bases from J, with 17 bases between. Germline V gene sequence: CDR1 DFQATT, CDR2 SNEGSKA (reference sequence). The CDR3 spans 16 residues.

This clonotype was counted only a few times. The chain employs TRBV4-3 and TRBJ2-2; TRBD1 aligns across 7 bases. This CDR3 region has 17 residues. After removal of 0 bases from V and 0 bases from J, the junction contained 4 bases not matched to a gene. The germline V gene encodes CDR1 LGHNA and CDR2 YSLEER. CDR3 sequence reads: CASSQEPGQANTGELFF. The CDR3 DNA reads TGCGCCAGCAGCCAAGAACCCGGACAGGCGAACACCGGGGAGCTGTTTTTT.

J is TRBJ2-2 and V is TRBV5-1; D possibly matches TRBD1 or TRBD2 (5 bases each). This CDR3 comprises 16 residues. The V end was cut by 0 bases, the J end by 1 base, with 10 bases between. Per the germline V gene, CDR1 is SGHRS and CDR2 is YFSETQ. CDR3 residues: CASSLDGTGNTGELFF. CDR3 coding DNA: TGCGCCAGCAGCTTGGACGGGACGGGGAACACCGGGGAGCTGTTTTTT.

This clonotype was seen repeatedly, ten times or more. The V gene is TRBV5-1, the J gene TRBJ1-1, with D unresolved. V lost 4 bases, J lost 11 bases, and 15 bases lay in between. This CDR3 has 12 amino acids. The germline gives CDR1 SGHRS, CDR2 YFSETQ. CDR3 sequence: CASSLDGVLAFF. In DNA, the CDR3 is TGCGCCAGCAGCCTGGACGGCGTGTTGGCTTTCTTT.

In its sample, this clonotype was seen many times. V usage is TRBV5-1 and J usage is TRBJ1-1; D is ambiguous. V shed 3 bases and J shed 0 bases, with 12 bases lying between them. Looked up from germline, CDR1 is SGHRS and CDR2 is YFSETQ. The length of the CDR3 is 15 residues. The CDR3 region is CASSSYGRMNTEAFF. In DNA, the CDR3 is TGCGCCAGCAGCTCATATGGACGTATGAACACTGAAGCTTTCTTT.

Only a few counts were recorded for this clonotype. The genes are TRBV28 and TRBJ2-7, with 10 bases lining up with TRBD2. The J segment lost 0 bases and the V segment lost 8 bases, leaving 7 bases of the junction unmatched. The CDR3 is 15 amino acids. Germline V CDR1 and CDR2: MDHEN, SYDVKM. Written as DNA, the CDR3 is TGTGCCAGCGGATTTAGCGGGGGGCCCTCCTACGAGCAGTACTTC. Translating it yields CASGFSGGPSYEQYF.

This clonotype was counted a few times. This sequence joins TRBV27 and TRBJ2-1, with unresolved D. The V and J ends lost 6 bases and 2 bases respectively, with 8 bases between them. The CDR3 has 13 residues. CDR1 is MNHEY and CDR2 is SMNVEV in the germline V gene (reference sequence). CDR3: CASRRAAYNEQFF. The DNA of the CDR3 is TGTGCCAGCAGGAGAGCAGCCTACAATGAGCAGTTCTTC.

This clonotype appeared a few times. The genes are TRBV7-9 and TRBJ2-3; D remains unclear. V dropped 8 bases and J dropped 5 bases, with 5 bases sitting between them. CDR3 size: 10 residues. Germline V gene sequence: CDR1 SEHNR, CDR2 FQNEAQ (reference sequence). The CDR3 here is CASARDTQYF. For the CDR3, the DNA is TGTGCCAGCGCCAGAGATACGCAGTATTTT.

This clonotype has ten or more counts. V usage is TRBV20-1 and J usage is TRBJ2-7; no definite D call. V was clipped by 2 bases and J by 3 bases, with 14 bases between them. The CDR3 is 14 residues long. In germline, CDR1 is DFQATT, CDR2 SNEGSKA (reference sequence). CDR3: CSARRTRASYEQYF. The CDR3 nucleotides read TGCAGTGCTAGACGGACCCGAGCCAGCTACGAGCAGTACTTC.

In this sample, this clonotype turned up a few times. The V and J genes are TRBV25-1 and TRBJ2-7; D is unresolved. This CDR3 has 15 amino acids. V was cut by 6 bases and J by 1 base, with 16 bases left in between. Per the germline V gene, CDR1 is MGHDK and CDR2 is SYGVNS. The CDR3 DNA is TGTGCCAGCAGCCTAAATGACTCTCCTTCCTACGAGCAGTACTTC. It yields the protein CASSLNDSPSYEQYF.

The chain combines TRBV4-1 with TRBJ1-6; D call uncertain. Germline V gene data show CDR1 as MGHRA and CDR2 as YSYEKL. Trimming pared 3 bases from V and 10 bases from J, leaving 7 bases between. CDR3 size: 12 residues. The chain's CDR3 is CASSQTRSPLHF. The CDR3 DNA sequence: TGCGCCAGCAGCCAGACGCGATCACCCCTCCACTTT.

This chain connects TRBV5-6 to TRBJ2-3; D remains ambiguous. The CDR3 sequence is 14 residues long. Germline loops: CDR1 SGHDT, CDR2 YYEEEE. Trimming took 7 bases from V and 4 from J, leaving 16 bases between them. Here the CDR3 reads CASLAFSGADTQYF. CDR3 sequence (DNA): TGTGCCAGCCTCGCCTTCTCTGGGGCAGATACGCAGTATTTT. The variable domain in full, completed from reference TRBV5-6 and TRBJ2-3, reads DAGVTQSPTHLIKTRGQQVTLRCSPKSGHDTVSWYQQALGQGPQFIFQYYEEEERQRGNFPDRFSGHQFPNYSSELNVNALLLGDSALYLCASLAFSGADTQYFGPGTRLTVL.

The genes are TRBV20-1 and TRBJ2-7; TRBD2 is a possible D gene (6 bases). The germline V gene has CDR1 DFQATT and CDR2 SNEGSKA (reference sequence). This CDR3 has 15 residues. Trimming cost V 3 bases and J 0 bases, with 15 bases left between them. The CDR3, as DNA: TGCAGTGCTAGTTCCGAGCGGGTCTACTCCTACGAGCAGTACTTC. Its translation is CSASSERVYSYEQYF.

This clonotype was seen at least ten times. The chain couples TRBV3-1 to TRBJ2-1; the D gene is possibly TRBD1 (6 bases). Germline CDR1 and CDR2: LGHDT and YNNKEL (reference sequence). V shed 4 bases and J shed 0 bases, with 16 bases lying between them. This CDR3 has 17 amino acids. The CDR3 protein is CASSPRYRGSSYNEQFF. The CDR3 DNA follows: TGTGCCAGCAGCCCCCGTTATAGGGGGAGCTCCTACAATGAGCAGTTCTTC.

The V and J genes are TRBV5-1 and TRBJ2-7, with TRBD2 matching 7 bases. With V trimmed by 2 bases and J by 0 bases, 5 bases remained unmatched. The germline V gene has CDR1 SGHRS and CDR2 YFSETQ. The CDR3 sequence is 15 residues long. The CDR3 nucleotides read TGCGCCAGCAGCTTAGGACTAGGGCCCTCCTACGAGCAGTACTTC. It yields the protein CASSLGLGPSYEQYF.

In this sample, this clonotype turned up many times. The CDR3 protein is CASSQVVGGGNNEQFF. DNA of the CDR3: TGTGCCAGCAGCCAAGTTGTAGGGGGCGGAAACAATGAGCAGTTCTTC. The rearrangement uses TRBV3-1 and TRBJ2-1; 7 positions agree with TRBD1. The CDR3 is 16 residues long. The germline CDR1 and CDR2 sequences are LGHDT and YNNKEL (reference sequence). V lost 1 base, J lost 5 bases, and 8 bases stayed unmatched.

J is TRBJ2-7 and V is TRBV5-6, with D perhaps matching TRBD2 (6 bases). Germline V gene lookup returns CDR1 SGHDT and CDR2 YYEEEE. V shed 0 bases and J shed 3 bases, with 13 bases lying between them. CDR3 length: 15 residues. The CDR3, as DNA: TGTGCCAGCAGCTTGGGTTACAGCGGGCACTACGAGCAGTACTTC. The encoded protein is CASSLGYSGHYEQYF.

This clonotype was seen more than once but under ten times. DNA of the CDR3: TGCAGCGTGCAACGATTCGGACTAGCGGGGAAAAGCACAGATACGCAGTATTTT. Amino acid sequence: CSVQRFGLAGKSTDTQYF. V gene TRBV29-1 combines with J gene TRBJ2-3, with 12 bases aligning to TRBD2. V was clipped by 6 bases and J by 0 bases; unmatched bases: 13. The length of the CDR3 is 18 residues. Germline loops: CDR1 SQVTM, CDR2 ANQGSEA.

This clonotype was seen at least ten times. This chain links TRBV11-2 with TRBJ2-1, with TRBD1 identical over 10 bases. CDR3 length: 15 amino acids. Germline assignment: CDR1 SGHAT and CDR2 FQNNGV. V gave up 6 bases and J gave up 3 bases; unmatched junction bases: 5. The CDR3 is CASRAGTGDYNEQFF. In DNA, the CDR3 is TGTGCCAGCAGAGCCGGGACAGGGGACTACAATGAGCAGTTCTTC.